This entry features one TCR beta chain sequence. Its antigen is currently unknown. Profiling relied on immunoSEQ multiplex PCR, and the TCRdb table lists in-frame clones only, not all of them. The table has roughly 30,000 clones, about 77% seen once. The sample comes from a study of T cells in narcolepsy. General study results and limits: No autoreactive T cell clone sequences appeared in some memory CD4+ repertoires. Autoreactive clonotypes reportedly recurred in blood of same and different patients, not controls. Autoreactive HCRT-specific and TRIB2-specific clonotypes were marked in same-patient CSF-versus-blood CD4+ comparisons.

Looked up from germline, CDR1 is SGHAT and CDR2 is FQNNGV. V was trimmed by 1 base and J by 6 bases, leaving 12 bases between them. The CDR3 is 14 amino acids. V and J are TRBV11-2 and TRBJ1-1; D is undetermined. This receptor was identified in a human donor with narcolepsy. The source material was CD45RA- memory CD4+ T cells from PBMCs. CDR3 sequence (DNA): TGTGCCAGCAGCTTAGGGAGTTCGGTCGCTGAAGCTTTCTTT. It encodes CASSLGSSVAEAFF. Filled out from reference TRBV11-2 and TRBJ1-1, the complete variable domain reads EAGVAQSPRYKIIEKRQSVAFWCNPISGHATLYWYQQILGQGPKLLIQFQNNGVVDDSQLPKDRFSAERLKGVDSTLKIQPAKLEDSAVYLCASSLGSSVAEAFFGQGTRLTVV.